Each of the 10 T cell receptor beta chains below was sequenced from the same sample in a study of early T cells in non-severe SARS-CoV-2 infection. In TCRdb, the 5' RACE reads were re-called with MiXCR into one record per CDR3 protein. In the table there are 55,000 to 65,000 distinct CDR3 sequences, over 10% of which are singletons. This sample comprised whole blood, obtained at baseline. The receptor source for this set is an adult who was a healthcare worker with PCR-confirmed SARS-CoV-2 infection or an uninfected control (not recorded which).

This clonotype was counted a few times. The rearrangement uses TRBV6-2 or TRBV6-3 and TRBJ2-1; 9 bases line up with TRBD2. V lost 4 bases to trimming and J lost 0 bases; unmatched junction nucleotides: 13. The CDR3 loop spans 19 amino acids. Germline CDR1 reads MNHEY; CDR2 reads SVGEGT. CDR3 coding DNA: TGTGCCAGCAGTTTCCTCTTAGTAGCGGGGGTGAGCTCCTACAATGAGCAGTTCTTC. Amino acids: CASSFLLVAGVSSYNEQFF.

This clonotype was observed a handful of times. The chain couples TRBV6-6 to TRBJ1-2, with D possibly matching TRBD1 (6 bases). Looked up from germline, CDR1 is MNHNY and CDR2 is SVGAGI (reference sequence). The CDR3 length is 15 residues. V was pared by 0 bases and J by 2 bases, with 10 bases between. The CDR3 protein is CASSYSSTGNYGYTF. The DNA for the CDR3 is TGTGCCAGCAGTTACTCATCCACAGGGAACTATGGCTACACCTTC.

J is TRBJ2-7 and V is TRBV7-6; weak D call: TRBD1 (6 bases). In germline, CDR1 is SGHVS, CDR2 FNYEAQ. This CDR3 spans 17 amino acids. V was clipped by 5 bases and J by 1 base, with 21 bases between them. The CDR3 nucleotides are TGTGCCAGCAGCCCCACTTTTGGGGGCGTTCAATCCTACGAGCAGTACTTC. Its protein product is CASSPTFGGVQSYEQYF.

The CDR3 spells CASSLGTGMRKAQYF. For the CDR3, the DNA is TGTGCCAGCAGTTTAGGGACAGGGATGAGGAAGGCCCAGTACTTC. The chain has TRBV28 and TRBJ2-5, with 9 bases matching TRBD1. Germline V gives CDR1 MDHEN, CDR2 SYDVKM. The V segment lost 2 bases and the J segment 9 bases; nucleotides outside the gene matches: 10. The CDR3 sequence is 15 residues long.

CDR3 DNA sequence: TGCAGTACTAAGAGGGGGTCGGGACAGCCCCAGCATTTT. This encodes CSTKRGSGQPQHF. This rearrangement joins TRBV20-1 to TRBJ1-5; a possible D gene is TRBD1 (6 bases). The ends were cut back, 8 bases at V and 7 bases at J, with 18 bases in the middle. CDR1 is DFQATT and CDR2 is SNEGSKA in the germline V gene (reference sequence). The CDR3 has 13 residues.

This clonotype turned up a few times. V and J are TRBV29-1 and TRBJ2-3; 9 bases fit TRBD2. Per germline, CDR1 SQVTM and CDR2 ANQGSEA. CDR3 length: 16 residues. J lost 0 bases, V lost 4 bases, and 8 bases had no gene match. The CDR3 spells CSVVLAGDASTDTQYF. The DNA of the CDR3 is TGCAGCGTTGTACTAGCGGGTGACGCTAGCACAGATACGCAGTATTTT.

The chain links TRBV14 to TRBJ2-7; D possibly corresponds to TRBD2 (6 bases). CDR3 length: 15 residues. V lost 4 bases and J 1 base, leaving 14 bases between the germline ends. From germline, CDR1 is SGHDN and CDR2 FVKESK. This chain's CDR3 is CASSLAVAGSYEQYF. The CDR3 DNA follows: TGTGCCAGCAGCCTAGCCGTTGCGGGGTCCTACGAGCAGTACTTC.

The V gene is TRBV29-1, the J gene TRBJ2-1, with 7 bases that match TRBD2. V trimming: 1 base; J trimming: 1 base; junction bases outside the gene matches: 4. CDR1 is SQVTM, CDR2 ANQGSEA, per germline. The CDR3 runs 15 residues. The CDR3 nucleotides read TGCAGCGTTGAAGGTAATAGCGGGTCCTACAATGAGCAGTTCTTC. Translated: CSVEGNSGSYNEQFF.

The V call is TRBV4-3, the J call TRBJ2-4; D perhaps matches TRBD2 (6 bases). The CDR3 is 14 residues long. Germline V gene data show CDR1 as LGHNA and CDR2 as YSLEER. V lost 1 base and J lost 5, with 9 bases in between. CDR3 protein: CASSQAGTENIQYF. CDR3 coding DNA: TGCGCCAGCAGCCAAGCCGGGACTGAAAACATTCAGTACTTC.

V usage is TRBV7-9 and J usage is TRBJ1-1; D is perhaps TRBD1 (5 bases). V lost 5 bases and J 1 base, leaving 11 bases between the germline ends. The CDR3 extends over 14 amino acids. CDR1 and CDR2 (germline): SEHNR, FQNEAQ (reference sequence). The DNA of the CDR3 is TGTGCCAGCAGCGTAGGACACTCGAACACTGAAGCTTTCTTT. It yields the protein CASSVGHSNTEAFF.